Below are 13 T cell receptor beta chains sequenced from a single sample in a study of identifying expanded T cells in peripheral blood. Repertoires were generated with immunoSEQ multiplex PCR, while TCRdb's copy carries only in-frame clones and drops some. The table includes about 78,000 clones, more than 70% detected once. Sequenced sample: blood. These receptors originate from a person between 18 and 75 years old in good health.

The rearrangement joins TRBV19 to TRBJ1-2, with 8 bases that match TRBD1. The junction had 7 bases not matched to a gene; V was cut back by 4 bases and J by 3 bases. The CDR3 loop spans 15 amino acids. Germline V gene lookup returns CDR1 LNHDA and CDR2 SQIVND (reference sequence). This chain's CDR3 is CASSTGQGRYYGYTF. The CDR3, as DNA: TGTGCCAGTAGTACTGGACAGGGCCGCTACTATGGCTACACCTTC.

The V call is TRBV30, the J call TRBJ1-6, with a possible D match to TRBD1 (5 bases). Germline values: CDR1 GTSNPN, CDR2 SVGIG (reference sequence). V was shortened by 3 bases and J by 5 bases, with 14 bases between the two germline ends. The CDR3 runs 15 residues. The CDR3 nucleotides are TGTGCCTGGAGCGCCTCGGGGCAGCATAATTCACCCCTCCACTTT. Protein: CAWSASGQHNSPLHF.

This chain uses TRBV6-6 with TRBJ1-2; no clear D gene. The CDR3 length is 14 residues. Between the trimmed V and J ends, which lost 2 bases and 1 base, there was a span of 8 bases. CDR1 and CDR2 (germline): MNHNY, SVGAGI (reference sequence). DNA of the CDR3: TGTGCCAGCAGTTACGCCAGCGGTAACTATGGCTACACCTTC. It specifies CASSYASGNYGYTF.

The chain combines TRBV2 with TRBJ2-5; D possibly corresponds to TRBD2 (5 bases). Germline V gene lookup returns CDR1 SNHLY and CDR2 FYNNEI. CDR3 size: 14 residues. V was shortened by 7 bases and J by 5 bases, with 17 bases between the two germline ends. The CDR3 coding sequence is TGTGCCAGCACTACCTCGGGGTTGGGGGAGACCCAGTACTTC. Its protein is CASTTSGLGETQYF. Variable domain in full (rest from reference TRBV2 and TRBJ2-5): EPEVTQTPSHQVTQMGQEVILRCVPISNHLYFYWYRQILGQKVEFLVSFYNNEISEKSEIFDDQFSVERPDGSNFTLKIRSTKLEDSAMYFCASTTSGLGETQYFGPGTRLLVL.

The chain links TRBV18 to TRBJ2-2; 8 bases map to TRBD2. Unmatched junction bases numbered 7, after V lost 4 bases and J lost 0 bases. The CDR3 has 17 amino acids. Per the germline V gene, CDR1 is KGHSH and CDR2 is LQKENI. The CDR3 DNA sequence: TGTGCCAGCTCACGCCTCCGGGAGGGGGCGAACACCGGGGAGCTGTTTTTT. Translated, it gives CASSRLREGANTGELFF. The whole variable domain, filled in from reference TRBV18 and TRBJ2-2, reads NAGVMQNPRHLVRRRGQEARLRCSPMKGHSHVYWYRQLPEEGLKFMVYLQKENIIDESGMPKERFSAEFPKEGPSILRIQQVVRGDSAAYFCASSRLREGANTGELFFGEGSRLTVL.

This chain connects TRBV7-9 to TRBJ1-1, with no clear D. Trimming pared 6 bases from V and 0 bases from J, leaving 8 bases between. CDR1 and CDR2 (germline): SEHNR, FQNEAQ (reference sequence). The CDR3 totals 13 residues. CDR3: CASRRTLNTEAFF. The CDR3 coding sequence is TGTGCCAGCAGACGGACGTTGAACACTGAAGCTTTCTTT. Full variable domain (rest looked up from reference TRBV7-9 and TRBJ1-1): DTGVSQNPRHKITKRGQNVTFRCDPISEHNRLYWYRQTLGQGPEFLTYFQNEAQLEKSRLLSDRFSAERPKGSFSTLEIQRTEQGDSAMYLCASRRTLNTEAFFGQGTRLTVV.

The chain recombines TRBV7-2 with TRBJ1-5; D is ambiguous. Trimming removed 4 bases at V and 9 bases at J, with 10 bases between. In germline, CDR1 is SGHTA, CDR2 FQGNSA. The CDR3 totals 12 residues. The CDR3: CASSSPGRPQHF. Written as DNA, the CDR3 is TGTGCCAGCAGCTCTCCTGGGCGGCCCCAGCATTTT. Full variable domain (missing parts from reference TRBV7-2 and TRBJ1-5): GAGVSQSPSNKVTEKGKDVELRCDPISGHTALYWYRQSLGQGLEFLIYFQGNSAPDKSGLPSDRFSAERTGGSVSTLTIQRTQQEDSAVYLCASSSPGRPQHFGDGTRLSIL.

The chain links TRBV4-1 to TRBJ1-4, with a possible D match to TRBD1 (6 bases). Germline assignment: CDR1 MGHRA and CDR2 YSYEKL. The CDR3 has 14 residues. Trimming pared 1 base from V and 10 bases from J, leaving 13 bases between. The CDR3 region is CASSQGTQQGKLFF. In nucleotides, the CDR3 is TGCGCCAGCAGCCAAGGGACGCAACAGGGAAAACTGTTTTTT.

V is TRBV5-1 and J is TRBJ2-7; a weak D match, TRBD1 (6 bases). Germline CDR1 and CDR2: SGHRS and YFSETQ. This CDR3 contains 15 residues. Between the trimmed V and J ends, which lost 0 bases and 2 bases, there was a span of 12 bases. The CDR3 DNA reads as TGCGCCAGCAGCTTGGGTGGACAGAGAACCTACGAGCAGTACTTC. Amino acid sequence: CASSLGGQRTYEQYF.

This clone occurred many times. The gene calls are TRBV7-9 and TRBJ2-7; D is unclear. This CDR3 region has 15 residues. Trimming stripped 5 bases from V and 0 bases from J, with 14 bases between. Per the germline V gene, CDR1 is SEHNR and CDR2 is FQNEAQ (reference sequence). This chain's CDR3 is CASSPTAGSSYEQYF. CDR3 DNA sequence: TGTGCCAGCAGCCCAACGGCTGGTTCCTCCTACGAGCAGTACTTC.

This clone was counted between two and nine times. The chain couples TRBV6-5 to TRBJ1-3; D not resolved. Germline loops: CDR1 MNHEY, CDR2 SVGAGI. The V gene lost 6 bases and the J gene lost 3 bases, with 3 bases spanning the gap. CDR3 length equals 11 residues. Written as DNA, the CDR3 is TGTGCCAGCAGCCGTGGAAACACCATATATTTT. Translation: CASSRGNTIYF.

V is TRBV4-3 and J is TRBJ1-1, with a weak D call TRBD1 (6 bases). The CDR3 sequence is 14 residues long. V lost 0 bases and J 8 bases, leaving 13 bases between the germline ends. Germline CDR1 LGHNA, CDR2 YSLEER. The chain's CDR3 is CASSQEIRTVEAFF. The CDR3 nucleotides read TGCGCCAGCAGCCAAGAGATCCGGACAGTCGAAGCTTTCTTT.

This rearrangement joins TRBV11-2 to TRBJ2-3; 9 bases fit TRBD2. V lost 5 bases, J lost 0 bases, and 9 bases stayed unmatched. Germline V gene data show CDR1 as SGHAT and CDR2 as FQNNGV. CDR3 length: 17 residues. The CDR3 protein is CASSNLLAGRSTDTQYF. CDR3 coding DNA: TGTGCCAGCAGCAACCTCCTAGCGGGGAGAAGCACAGATACGCAGTATTTT.